This is a list of T cell receptor beta chains from one sample in a study of OX40 agonist ivuxolimab in advanced cancers. Generated by immunoSEQ multiplex PCR, the TCRdb table keeps only in-frame clones and is missing some. The table has 90,000 to 120,000 clones, about 91% seen once. The sample consisted of CD4+ or CD8+ T cells sorted from blood, taken in a trial of the OX40 agonist ivuxolimab. Receptors originate from an adult with an advanced solid tumor such as melanoma, head and neck, liver or kidney cancer. The CDR3 runs from the conserved cysteine through the conserved F or W. A D gene is named only where the DNA matches it firmly. Rows may omit the clone size; those that give it use once, few, many or a size class.

d_call j_call clone_size v_call cdr3_nt cdr3_aa
- TRBJ1-2 - TRBV5-4 TGTGCCAGCAGCCTCCGGGGTGCAGGCTCCTATGGCTACACCTTC CASSLRGAGSYGYTF
- TRBJ2-1 - TRBV27 TGTGCCAGCAGTCGACCTAGCCCACAAGGGAAAAATGAGCAGTTCTTC CASSRPSPQGKNEQFF
TRBD1 TRBJ1-1 - TRBV6-6 TGTGCCAGCAGTTACACAGGGGGCACTGAAGCTTTCTTT CASSYTGGTEAFF
TRBD1 TRBJ1-6 - TRBV14 TGTGCCAGCAGCCCCTCAGGGGGGTATAATTCACCCCTCCACTTT CASSPSGGYNSPLHF
- TRBJ1-1 - TRBV5-1 TGCGCCAGCAGGGATGGACCGAACACTGAAGCTTTCTTT CASRDGPNTEAFF
- TRBJ1-5 - TRBV18 TGTGCCAGCTCACCAGTCCGGGCGGAAGATCAGCCCCAGCATTTT CASSPVRAEDQPQHF
- TRBJ2-6 - TRBV19 TGTGCCAGTAGTGTATTGGGGGCCGGGGCCAACGTCCTGACTTTC CASSVLGAGANVLTF
- TRBJ1-6 - TRBV6-5 TGTGCCAGCAGTTACTCGACTCTGGGGGCTTCACCCCTCCACTTT CASSYSTLGASPLHF
- TRBJ2-7 - TRBV30 TGTGCCTGGAGTGAGGGGAACGGGTACGAGCAGTACTTC CAWSEGNGYEQYF
TRBD2 TRBJ2-2 - TRBV19 TGTGCCAGTAGTATAGGTTCTAGCGGGGGCCGTAACACCGGGGAGCTGTTTTTT CASSIGSSGGRNTGELFF
- TRBJ2-7 - TRBV25-1 TGTGCCAGCAGTGGACACCGGGACAACTCCTACGAGCAGTACTTC CASSGHRDNSYEQYF
- TRBJ1-4 - TRBV7-8 TGTGCCAGCAGCCAAACGGGGGGGGAAATAAATGAAAAACTGTTTTTT CASSQTGGEINEKLFF
- TRBJ1-1 - TRBV30 TGTGCCTGGAGGTCGTTCACTGAAGCTTTCTTT CAWRSFTEAFF
- TRBJ2-1 - TRBV19 TGTGCCAGTACCATGGGTCAGGGCTCCTACAATGAGCAGTTCTTC CASTMGQGSYNEQFF
- TRBJ1-4 few TRBV2 TGTGCCAGCAGTGAATATCTGAGAGGGAGGGTTGAAAAACTGTTTTTT CASSEYLRGRVEKLFF
TRBD1 TRBJ1-2 - TRBV30 TGTGCCGGGAGGGACAGGGGGATCGTCGGCTACACCTTC CAGRDRGIVGYTF
TRBD2 TRBJ2-7 - TRBV5-1 TGCGCCAGCAGCTCGGGACTAGCGGGATCCTACGAGCAGTACTTC CASSSGLAGSYEQYF
TRBD2 TRBJ2-1 few TRBV5-1 TGCGCCAGCAGCTTAGGCGGGGGGCCCTACAATGAGCAGTTCTTC CASSLGGGPYNEQFF
- TRBJ2-3 - TRBV10-3 TGTGCCATCACAGAGCGGGTCACAGATACGCAGTATTTT CAITERVTDTQYF
TRBD1 TRBJ2-1 - TRBV6-5 TGTGCCAGCAGTCCGACAGGGATTGTCAATGAGCAGTTCTTC CASSPTGIVNEQFF
- TRBJ2-7 - TRBV10-3 TGTGCCATCAGTGTGGGAGAAGAGCAGTACTTC CAISVGEEQYF
- TRBJ2-5 once TRBV10-3 TGTGCCATCACTAAGGACAGACAAGAGACCCAGTACTTC CAITKDRQETQYF
TRBD1 TRBJ1-2 - TRBV11-2 TGTGCCAGCAGCAACCTCACCGGGACAGGTCCCTATGGCTACACCTTC CASSNLTGTGPYGYTF
TRBD2 TRBJ2-7 - TRBV7-9 TGTGCCAGCAGCTTAGGGACTAGCGGACGCGAGCAGTACTTC CASSLGTSGREQYF
TRBD1 TRBJ1-2 - TRBV20-1 TGCAGTGCCCAAGAGGGGGCCGGCTACACCTTC CSAQEGAGYTF
TRBD2 TRBJ2-1 once TRBV30 TGTGCCTGGGGTGAAGGTAGCGGGTCTTACAATGAGCAGTTCTTC CAWGEGSGSYNEQFF
- TRBJ2-1 - TRBV7-7 TGTGCTAGCAGCTTAGCGGTCCCTGGGGGTGAGCAGTTCTTC CASSLAVPGGEQFF
- TRBJ2-7 - TRBV6-1 TGTGCCAGCATCCTTTCGGTGTTTCGGAACGAGCAGTACTTC CASILSVFRNEQYF
- TRBJ1-3 - TRBV30 TGTGCCTGGAGTTTAGGGACTTCTGGAAACACCATATATTTT CAWSLGTSGNTIYF
- TRBJ1-1 - TRBV6-5 TGTGCCAGCAGTTACTCGGGGGGGCTAAGGACTGAAGCTTTCTTT CASSYSGGLRTEAFF
- TRBJ2-7 - TRBV15 TGTGCCACCAGCAGAGGGATCGACTACGAGCAGTACTTC CATSRGIDYEQYF
TRBD2 TRBJ2-1 - TRBV5-6 TGTGCCAGCAGCTTATTCGGACTAGCGGGAGGCAATGAGCAGTTCTTC CASSLFGLAGGNEQFF
- TRBJ2-5 - TRBV19 TGTGCCAGTAGTTCAGTGGACGGACAAGAGACCCAGTACTTC CASSSVDGQETQYF
TRBD2 TRBJ2-2 once TRBV7-3 TGTGCCAGCAGCTTAAGGGGCGCGGGAGAGGGCACCGGGGAGCTGTTTTTT CASSLRGAGEGTGELFF
TRBD2 TRBJ2-1 - TRBV9 TGTGCCAGCAGCGTAGGTTCGGGGGGAGCCGCCTACAATGAGCAGTTCTTC CASSVGSGGAAYNEQFF
- TRBJ2-7 - TRBV5-4 TGTGCCAGCAGCTTGGATATGTTCTCCTACGAGCAGTACTTC CASSLDMFSYEQYF
TRBD2 TRBJ2-2 - TRBV5-4 TGTGCCAGCAGCCCGGGAGGGGTTACCGGGGAGCTGTTTTTT CASSPGGVTGELFF
TRBD2 TRBJ2-5 - TRBV7-8 TGTGCCAGCAGCCTAGCGGTGGGCGGGGGGGCTCAAGAGACCCAGTACTTC CASSLAVGGGAQETQYF
- TRBJ1-2 - TRBV19 TGTGCCAGTACTATGGGCGGGGGCGGCTACACCTTC CASTMGGGGYTF
TRBD1 TRBJ1-2 - TRBV6-6 TGTGCCAGCAGTGACAGGGGGAACTATGGCTACACCTTC CASSDRGNYGYTF
- TRBJ2-1 - TRBV5-1 TGCGCCAGCAGCTCAACCCCGGGCTCCTACAATGAGCAGTTCTTC CASSSTPGSYNEQFF
- TRBJ2-7 - TRBV5-4 TGTGCCAGCAGCTTAAGAGGGACCTCAGCCTACGAGCAGTACTTC CASSLRGTSAYEQYF